This T cell receptor beta chain was sequenced during a study of PD-1 blockade in classical Hodgkin lymphoma. V was pared by 8 bases and J by 1 base, with 17 bases between. Germline V gene lookup returns CDR1 SQVTM and CDR2 ANQGSEA. This CDR3 has 14 amino acids. Time point in this sample: cycle 4 day 1 (C4D1), after less than 7 weeks of nivolumab. Exposure to brentuximab vedotin varied, and each patient had relapsed following autologous stem cell transplantation. Clones were sequenced by immunoSEQ multiplex PCR, and TCRdb holds only the in-frame ones, with some missing. The sample lists approximately 20,000 clones; roughly three quarters were seen once.

The sample here was peripheral blood mononuclear cells (PBMCs), taken before the fourth cycle of nivolumab. The source of this sequence is a human donor with classical Hodgkin lymphoma. The V and J genes are TRBV29-1 and TRBJ1-1; no clear D gene. The CDR3 DNA follows: TGCAGCATCCGGAAGGCAGGCGGGAACACTGAAGCTTTCTTT. Translated, it gives CSIRKAGGNTEAFF.